The rows below give T cell receptor beta chains drawn from one sample of a study of CD8+ T cells in alopecia areata. Repertoires were generated with immunoSEQ multiplex PCR, while TCRdb's copy carries only in-frame clones and drops some. The profile shows some 170,000 clones, just over 65% of them singletons. Sample: CD8+ T cells sorted from blood, taken at week 0. These receptor sequences come from a human donor with alopecia areata. Both conserved end residues are part of each CDR3. Fields, in order: J gene, clone size, V gene, D gene, CDR3 protein, CDR3 DNA. A D gene is named only where the DNA matches it firmly. A row's size may be missing; if present it is once, few, many or a size class.

J: TRBJ1-5; size: .; V: TRBV5-5; D: .; CDR3: CASSLGQLEQPQHF; DNA: TGTGCCAGCAGCTTGGGTCAGTTAGAGCAGCCCCAGCATTTT
J: TRBJ1-2; size: .; V: TRBV15; D: .; CDR3: CATSRDLGSSYGYTF; DNA: TGTGCCACCAGCAGAGATCTAGGGTCGTCCTATGGCTACACCTTC
J: TRBJ1-1; size: few; V: TRBV12-5; D: .; CDR3: CASGLATNTEAFF; DNA: TGTGCTAGTGGTTTGGCGACTAACACTGAAGCTTTCTTT
J: TRBJ1-2; size: .; V: TRBV4-1; D: TRBD1; CDR3: CASRPPGQENYGYTF; DNA: TGCGCCAGCAGGCCTCCGGGACAGGAAAACTATGGCTACACCTTC
J: TRBJ2-7; size: .; V: TRBV4-2; D: .; CDR3: CASSPTGVSREQYF; DNA: TGTGCCAGCAGCCCCACAGGCGTCTCTCGGGAGCAGTACTTC
J: TRBJ2-2; size: few; V: TRBV5-1; D: .; CDR3: CASSGDTGELFF; DNA: TGCGCCAGCAGCGGGGACACCGGGGAGCTGTTTTTT
J: TRBJ1-5; size: few; V: TRBV2; D: .; CDR3: CASSKLITGNQPQHF; DNA: TGTGCCAGCAGCAAACTGATAACGGGCAATCAGCCCCAGCATTTT
J: TRBJ2-7; size: .; V: TRBV5-6; D: TRBD1; CDR3: CASSFGTGPYEQYF; DNA: TGTGCCAGCAGCTTCGGGACAGGTCCCTACGAGCAGTACTTC
J: TRBJ2-7; size: .; V: TRBV4-1; D: .; CDR3: CASSQAPGTRRGEQYF; DNA: TGCGCCAGCAGCCAAGCCCCGGGGACCCGGAGGGGTGAGCAGTACTTC
J: TRBJ2-7; size: .; V: TRBV5-6; D: TRBD1; CDR3: CASSYRGRDEQYF; DNA: TGTGCCAGCAGCTACAGGGGTCGAGACGAGCAGTACTTC
J: TRBJ2-1; size: .; V: TRBV5-6; D: TRBD2; CDR3: CASSLEGLAVTSYNEQFF; DNA: TGTGCCAGCAGCTTGGAGGGACTAGCGGTAACCTCCTACAATGAGCAGTTCTTC
J: TRBJ2-3; size: .; V: TRBV7-2; D: TRBD2; CDR3: CASSWLAGSTDTQYF; DNA: TGTGCCAGCAGCTGGTTAGCGGGGAGCACAGATACGCAGTATTTT
J: TRBJ2-5; size: few; V: TRBV7-9; D: TRBD1; CDR3: CASSKMKSDREIRETQYF; DNA: TGTGCCAGCAGCAAAATGAAATCGGACAGGGAGATCCGAGAGACCCAGTACTTC
J: TRBJ1-2; size: .; V: TRBV29-1; D: .; CDR3: CSVEGPTYGYTF; DNA: TGCAGCGTTGAAGGACCGACCTATGGCTACACCTTC
J: TRBJ2-7; size: few; V: TRBV5-6; D: .; CDR3: CASSLGARRSYEQYF; DNA: TGTGCCAGCAGCTTGGGGGCGAGACGCTCCTACGAGCAGTACTTC
J: TRBJ2-1; size: .; V: TRBV29-1; D: .; CDR3: CSVESTYNEQFF; DNA: TGCAGCGTTGAATCAACCTACAATGAGCAGTTCTTC
J: TRBJ2-7; size: .; V: TRBV29-1; D: TRBD1; CDR3: CSVDGLGDRGYEQYF; DNA: TGCAGCGTTGACGGGTTGGGGGACAGGGGCTACGAGCAGTACTTC
J: TRBJ1-1; size: once; V: TRBV5-6; D: .; CDR3: CASSLGTGGEAFF; DNA: TGTGCCAGCAGCTTGGGAACAGGAGGTGAAGCTTTCTTT
J: TRBJ2-1; size: .; V: TRBV10-2; D: TRBD1; CDR3: CATEPLGTAPNEQFF; DNA: TGCGCCACCGAGCCGCTCGGGACAGCCCCCAATGAGCAGTTCTTC
J: TRBJ2-3; size: .; V: TRBV7-9; D: TRBD2; CDR3: CASSDSGDTQYF; DNA: TGTGCCAGCAGCGATAGCGGGGATACGCAGTATTTT
J: TRBJ2-3; size: few; V: TRBV7-9; D: TRBD1; CDR3: CASSFRDRNTDTQYF; DNA: TGTGCCAGCAGCTTCCGGGACAGGAACACAGATACGCAGTATTTT
J: TRBJ2-7; size: once; V: TRBV9; D: .; CDR3: CASSAPSQGEQYF; DNA: TGTGCCAGCAGCGCACCTAGCCAGGGCGAGCAGTACTTC
J: TRBJ1-1; size: .; V: TRBV5-6; D: .; CDR3: CASSFTDNEAFF; DNA: TGTGCCAGCAGCTTTACTGATAATGAAGCTTTCTTT